This is a list of T cell receptor beta chains from one sample in a study of PD-L1 blockade in urothelial cancer. Using immunoSEQ multiplex PCR, the repertoire was profiled, and TCRdb retains in-frame clones only, with some absent. This sample has around 19,000 clones; approximately 82% occur once, and the top ten carry 1.5% to 2%. Here the sequenced sample was PBMCs, taken around atezolizumab (anti-PD-L1) treatment. Receptors originate from a man in his fifties with urothelial cancer. Each CDR3 is given with its conserved first and last residue. A D gene is named only where the DNA matches it firmly. Not all rows give a size; the values are once, few, many and, for expanded clones, a class.

TGCGCCAGCAGCAGTTTTACAGGGGATTCTGGAAACACCATATATTTT,CASSSFTGDSGNTIYF,TRBD1,-,TRBJ1-3,TRBV5-1
TGTGCCAGCAGTTCCTTAAGTGCGGGGGCGGTGAACTATGGCTACACCTTC,CASSSLSAGAVNYGYTF,-,-,TRBJ1-2,TRBV28
TGCGCCAGCAGCTTGGAGACTAGCGGTGGCAATGAGCAGTTCTTC,CASSLETSGGNEQFF,TRBD2,-,TRBJ2-1,TRBV5-1
TGCGCCAGCAGCTTGGCCGACTCCCCGGGAGGGACAGATACGCAGTATTTT,CASSLADSPGGTDTQYF,TRBD2,-,TRBJ2-3,TRBV5-1
TGTGCCAGCAGCTTGGGGTTGACAGGGCAGACTGGAAACACCATATATTTT,CASSLGLTGQTGNTIYF,TRBD1,-,TRBJ1-3,TRBV5-5
TGTGCCAGCAGTGAAATCGGGGGGCTTCAGCCCCAGCATTTT,CASSEIGGLQPQHF,-,-,TRBJ1-5,TRBV2
TGTGCCAGCAGTCAGACTAGCGGGAGGATCTCCTACAATGAGCAGTTCTTC,CASSQTSGRISYNEQFF,TRBD2,-,TRBJ2-1,TRBV7-6
TGTGCCTGGAGTGTTGGGCAGTCAAATCAGCCCCAGCATTTT,CAWSVGQSNQPQHF,-,-,TRBJ1-5,TRBV30
TGTGCCAGCAGCTTATGGGGGGGAAATAGCAATCAGCCCCAGCATTTT,CASSLWGGNSNQPQHF,-,few,TRBJ1-5,TRBV7-8
TGTGCCAGCAGTCTACTGACGGGAAGCAATCAGCCCCAGCATTTT,CASSLLTGSNQPQHF,-,-,TRBJ1-5,TRBV27
TGTGCCAGCAGCGGCCGGGACATGGGCACTGAAGCTTTCTTT,CASSGRDMGTEAFF,-,-,TRBJ1-1,TRBV7-9
TGTGCCAGCAGCTCCGGGACAGACGGAAACACCATATATTTT,CASSSGTDGNTIYF,TRBD1,once,TRBJ1-3,TRBV5-4
TGTGCCAGCAGTCCCCGGTTCAGGCCTAACTATGGCTACACCTTC,CASSPRFRPNYGYTF,-,-,TRBJ1-2,TRBV28
TGTGCCAGCAGCTTAGAAGGGAGGGTGGATACGCAGTATTTT,CASSLEGRVDTQYF,TRBD2,-,TRBJ2-3,TRBV7-2
TGTGCCAGCAGCCTCCGCGAGGGTGGCTATGGCTACACCTTC,CASSLREGGYGYTF,-,-,TRBJ1-2,TRBV9
TGTGCCAGAAGCTCTCCCGGGGAGGGAAATGAAAAACTGTTTTTT,CARSSPGEGNEKLFF,-,-,TRBJ1-4,TRBV5-3
TGTGCCAGCAGCGCCGGGACAACTCAGGGAGAGACCCAGTACTTC,CASSAGTTQGETQYF,-,-,TRBJ2-5,TRBV9
TGTGCCACAAAGGATCAGGGAGCGGGTGAAAAACTGTTTTTT,CATKDQGAGEKLFF,-,-,TRBJ1-4,TRBV19
TGTGCCAGCAGCTTAGCCCCAGACTACAATGAGCAGTTCTTC,CASSLAPDYNEQFF,-,once,TRBJ2-1,TRBV7-9
TGTGCCAGCACTTCTGGGCCAGGTGAAAACACTGAAGCTTTCTTT,CASTSGPGENTEAFF,-,-,TRBJ1-1,TRBV2
TGTGCCAGCAGTAACGGGGTCGGCTACACCTTC,CASSNGVGYTF,-,-,TRBJ1-2,TRBV27
TGTGCCAGCAGCTTAGGAGGGAACGGGAGGGGCGAGCAGTACTTC,CASSLGGNGRGEQYF,TRBD2,-,TRBJ2-7,TRBV11-1
TGTGCCAGCAGCGCGACAGGCGCTGAACGTCGGGCTGAAGCTTTCTTT,CASSATGAERRAEAFF,-,-,TRBJ1-1,TRBV9
TGTGCCAGCAGCCCCGGGGGCACAGATACGCAGTATTTT,CASSPGGTDTQYF,-,-,TRBJ2-3,TRBV5-6
TGTGCCTTCGGGGAGAACACCGGGGAGCTGTTTTTT,CAFGENTGELFF,-,-,TRBJ2-2,TRBV10-3
TGTGCCAGCAGCCCACTACAGGGACGAACAGATACGCAGTATTTT,CASSPLQGRTDTQYF,-,-,TRBJ2-3,TRBV14
TGTGCCAGCAGCTTAAAGGGGATCACAGATACGCAGTATTTT,CASSLKGITDTQYF,-,-,TRBJ2-3,TRBV7-3
TGTGCCAGCAGTTTGGGACAGGGTATCACCTTC,CASSLGQGITF,TRBD1,-,TRBJ1-2,TRBV28
TGTGCCAGCAGTCCGACTAGCGGAGCGTGGGAGCAGTACTTC,CASSPTSGAWEQYF,TRBD2,-,TRBJ2-7,TRBV5-4
TGCGCCAGCAGCCAAGCCAGGACAGGCCTCTATGGCTACACCTTC,CASSQARTGLYGYTF,TRBD1,-,TRBJ1-2,TRBV4-1
TGCGCCAGCCGTTCGGAAGCGGGAGTCCGGTTCTTC,CASRSEAGVRFF,TRBD2,-,TRBJ2-1,TRBV5-1
TGTGCCTGGAGTGTCGGGGGAGGCTACACCTTC,CAWSVGGGYTF,-,-,TRBJ1-2,TRBV30
TGTGCCAGCAGCCCTCGGGTAGGGGGTTCACCCCTCCACTTT,CASSPRVGGSPLHF,-,-,TRBJ1-6,TRBV9